The 15 T cell receptor beta chains below were found in one sample sequenced in a study of sequential checkpoint blockade in melanoma. The sample's treatment: randomized to nivolumab then ipilimumab (arm A) or the reverse (arm B). Sequencing was performed with immunoSEQ multiplex PCR; in TCRdb, only in-frame clones are kept and a portion is missing. Seen here are 15,000 to 20,000 clones, 70% to 75% observed once, and the top ten hold 34%. This specimen consisted of CD8+ T cells sorted from blood (inferred from file names), obtained from a patient given nivolumab and ipilimumab in sequence. These receptors all stem from a human donor with melanoma.

This clone was seen once. The chain uses TRBV5-6 and TRBJ1-5, with D perhaps TRBD1 (5 bases). The germline CDR1 and CDR2 sequences are SGHDT and YYEEEE. Trimming removed 4 bases at V and 3 bases at J, with 14 bases between. CDR3 size: 15 residues. CDR3 region: CASSPLPGINQPQHF. In nucleotides, the CDR3 is TGTGCCAGCAGCCCACTTCCAGGGATCAATCAGCCCCAGCATTTT.

V is TRBV7-9 and J is TRBJ2-2; TRBD2 is a possible D gene (5 bases). CDR1 is SEHNR, CDR2 FQNEAQ, per germline (reference sequence). V lost 5 bases and J 5 bases, leaving 12 bases between the germline ends. The CDR3 contains 14 residues. CDR3 nucleotides: TGTGCCAGCAGCGGACTTCCCACGACCGGGGAGCTGTTTTTT. Translating it yields CASSGLPTTGELFF.

By share of the sample, this clone is medium-sized. This sequence joins TRBV14 and TRBJ2-3, with D unclear. Trimming removed 2 bases from V and 0 bases from J, with 9 bases in between. Germline assignment: CDR1 SGHDN and CDR2 FVKESK. The CDR3 runs 15 residues. The CDR3 loop is CASSQLYISTDTQYF. Written as DNA, the CDR3 is TGTGCCAGCAGCCAATTGTACATTAGCACAGATACGCAGTATTTT.

The chain joins TRBV5-1 to TRBJ2-3, with 11 bases matching TRBD2. The germline gives CDR1 SGHRS, CDR2 YFSETQ. V lost 1 base and J lost 2; bases outside the gene matches: 6. The CDR3 is 17 amino acids. CDR3 bases: TGCGCCAGCAGCTTGTGGGGTAGCGGGGGGGACACAGATACGCAGTATTTT. It translates to CASSLWGSGGDTDTQYF.

This sequence joins TRBV2 and TRBJ2-7; tentative D call: TRBD1 (6 bases). Germline loops: CDR1 SNHLY, CDR2 FYNNEI. The germline V and J ends were trimmed by 7 bases and 2 bases, with 15 bases remaining between them. The CDR3 loop spans 14 amino acids. CDR3 sequence: CASTHGTMPYEQYF. CDR3 in DNA: TGTGCCAGCACCCATGGGACAATGCCCTACGAGCAGTACTTC. The full variable domain, its missing parts supplied by reference TRBV2 and TRBJ2-7, is EPEVTQTPSHQVTQMGQEVILRCVPISNHLYFYWYRQILGQKVEFLVSFYNNEISEKSEIFDDQFSVERPDGSNFTLKIRSTKLEDSAMYFCASTHGTMPYEQYFGPGTRLTVT.

This clone was found a few times. The chain joins TRBV5-1 to TRBJ2-7; 8 nucleotides match TRBD1. J was trimmed by 5 bases and V by 0 bases; bases with no gene match: 4. Germline loops: CDR1 SGHRS, CDR2 YFSETQ. The CDR3 contains 14 residues. The CDR3 bases are TGCGCCAGCAGCTTGGGGACAGGGTGGGACGAGCAGTACTTC. Translating gives CASSLGTGWDEQYF.

This chain connects TRBV7-9 to TRBJ2-1, with a weak D call TRBD2 (7 bases). Trimming pared 5 bases from V and 8 bases from J, leaving 19 bases between. Germline V gene sequence: CDR1 SEHNR, CDR2 FQNEAQ (reference sequence). CDR3 size: 15 residues. The CDR3 loop reads CASSPRGAPGDEQFF. CDR3 nucleotide sequence: TGTGCCAGCAGCCCTCGGGGGGCGCCTGGGGATGAGCAGTTCTTC. Combining the CDR3 with reference TRBV7-9 and TRBJ2-1 gives the whole variable domain DTGVSQNPRHKITKRGQNVTFRCDPISEHNRLYWYRQTLGQGPEFLTYFQNEAQLEKSRLLSDRFSAERPKGSFSTLEIQRTEQGDSAMYLCASSPRGAPGDEQFFGPGTRLTVL.

The chain employs TRBV10-2 and TRBJ2-1; D unresolved. The CDR3 runs to 16 residues. V lost 3 bases and J lost 2, with 14 bases in between. The V gene's germline CDR1 is WSHSY and CDR2 SAAADI. The CDR3 sequence: CASSESFPSPYNEQFF. The CDR3 DNA reads TGCGCCAGCAGTGAATCATTTCCGAGTCCCTACAATGAGCAGTTCTTC.

The chain has TRBV18 and TRBJ2-1, with 8 bases aligning to TRBD1. J gave up 8 bases and V 0 bases, and 9 bases lay outside the gene matches. Germline V gene lookup returns CDR1 KGHSH and CDR2 LQKENI. This CDR3 spans 16 amino acids. In DNA, the CDR3 is TGTGCCAGCTCACCACCGGCGGAGGACAGGGACGATGAGCAGTTCTTC. This sequence encodes CASSPPAEDRDDEQFF.

The chain recombines TRBV7-9 with TRBJ1-2; D might be TRBD1 (5 bases). The CDR3 spans 14 residues. Germline V CDR1 and CDR2: SEHNR, FQNEAQ (reference sequence). Trimming shortened V by 3 bases and J by 0 bases, and 8 bases separated the two germline ends. The CDR3 DNA is TGTGCCAGCAGCTTGGAACAGGCTAACTATGGCTACACCTTC. Protein: CASSLEQANYGYTF.

This chain joins TRBV11-3 and TRBJ2-2, with 7 bases that match TRBD2. Trimming took 1 base from V and 1 from J; bases not matched to a gene: 3. The germline gives CDR1 SGHNT, CDR2 YENEEA. The length of the CDR3 is 16 residues. CDR3 loop: CASSLAPSGNTGELFF. DNA of the CDR3: TGTGCCAGCAGCTTAGCCCCTAGCGGGAACACCGGGGAGCTGTTTTTT.

This clone was observed a handful of times. J is TRBJ2-7 and V is TRBV30; TRBD2 is a possible D gene (7 bases). The CDR3 is 13 residues long. Germline lookup yields CDR1 GTSNPN and CDR2 SVGIG (reference sequence). The V and J ends lost 4 bases and 6 bases respectively, with 16 bases between them. The CDR3 DNA follows: TGTGCCTGGACCCCCGGGGGGCGGGGCGAGCAGTACTTC. Residues: CAWTPGGRGEQYF.

This clone was observed a few times. The genes are TRBV14 and TRBJ2-7, with D unclear. CDR3 length equals 11 residues. V shed 5 bases and J shed 2 bases, with 4 bases lying between them. Germline CDR1 SGHDN, CDR2 FVKESK. The CDR3 protein is CASSNTYEQYF. In nucleotides, the CDR3 is TGTGCCAGCAGCAACACCTACGAGCAGTACTTC. The full variable domain, with the rest looked up from reference TRBV14 and TRBJ2-7, is EAGVTQFPSHSVIEKGQTVTLRCDPISGHDNLYWYRRVMGKEIKFLLHFVKESKQDESGMPNNRFLAERTGGTYSTLKVQPAELEDSGVYFCASSNTYEQYFGPGTRLTVT.

J is TRBJ1-6 and V is TRBV5-1; D call uncertain. V was trimmed by 9 bases and J by 0 bases, leaving 10 bases between them. CDR3 size: 14 residues. The germline CDR1 and CDR2 sequences are SGHRS and YFSETQ. The CDR3 spells CATRGSSYNSPLHF. CDR3 sequence (DNA): TGCGCCACCCGAGGGAGCTCCTATAATTCACCCCTCCACTTT.

This clone was seen more than once but under ten times. The V call is TRBV20-1, the J call TRBJ1-1, with D hard to call. Deletions cut 7 bases from V and 7 bases from J, with 7 bases between. This CDR3 is built from 9 residues. Germline lookup yields CDR1 DFQATT and CDR2 SNEGSKA (reference sequence). CDR3 sequence: CSVGFEAFF. The DNA for the CDR3 is TGCAGTGTGGGCTTTGAAGCTTTCTTT.